This TCR beta chain derives from a study of beta chain features in type 1 diabetes. The study reverse transcribed the entire isolated RNA, so it sequenced expressed TCRB transcripts. Produced via immunoSEQ multiplex PCR; TCRdb's table is partial and in-frame only. The data contain about 140,000 clones, 6.9% of them singletons. The V gene's germline CDR1 is SGDLS and CDR2 YYNGEE. CDR3 length: 15 residues. V shed 4 bases and J 5 bases; nucleotides not matched to a gene: 12. Markers CD45RO/CCR7/CD25/CD127/CD95/CD27 served to sort CD4+ naive, central memory, regulatory and stem cell-like memory cells. The authors obtained over 98% purity in all sorted populations.

This rearrangement joins TRBV9 to TRBJ2-7; 7 bases map to TRBD1. Sequenced sample: central memory CD4+ T cells from blood. This receptor was obtained from a woman in her twenties or thirties in good health. In nucleotides, the CDR3 is TGTGCCAGCAGCACTAGTCCACAGGGGCACGACGAGCAGTACTTC. Protein product: CASSTSPQGHDEQYF.